A selection of T cell receptor beta chains follows, all from one sample in a study of blood T cell repertoires in COVID-19. The method was immunoSEQ multiplex PCR; TCRdb's version includes in-frame clones alone and lacks a portion of them. The sample includes 150,000 or so clones, approximately 92% of them seen just once. Sequences were obtained from peripheral blood. These receptors were taken from a woman between 45 and 65 years old with acute or convalescent COVID-19. The CDR3 runs from the conserved cysteine through the conserved F or W. The D gene is left open where the match is weak. Size tells how often a clone was seen (once, few, many) or the class of an expanded clone, and some rows leave it out.

clone_size	v_call	d_call	j_call	cdr3_nt	cdr3_aa
.	TRBV6-6	.	TRBJ2-7	TGTGCCAGCAGTTCAACACCGTCCTACGAGCAGTACTTC	CASSSTPSYEQYF
.	TRBV9	TRBD1	TRBJ1-2	TGTGCCAGCAGCGTAGGCCCCACAGGGGATGGCTACACCTTC	CASSVGPTGDGYTF
once	TRBV23-1	.	TRBJ2-3	TGCGCCAGCAGTTCAAGGACAGCTACTAGCACAGATACGCAGTATTTT	CASSSRTATSTDTQYF
.	TRBV5-6	.	TRBJ1-1	TGTGCCAGCAGCTTGGTTGGGGGCGCGGAAGCTTTCTTT	CASSLVGGAEAFF
.	TRBV3-1/TRBV3-2	TRBD2	TRBJ2-3	TGTGCCAGCAGCCCGGCAGGCGGGAGAACAGATACGCAGTATTTT	CASSPAGGRTDTQYF
.	TRBV19	TRBD1	TRBJ1-2	TGTGCCAGTAGTAGCCCCGGGACAGGGGGAAACTATGGCTACACCTTC	CASSSPGTGGNYGYTF
.	TRBV7-9	.	TRBJ1-5	TGTGCCAGCAGTACAGGGAATCAGCCCCAGCATTTT	CASSTGNQPQHF
.	TRBV15	.	TRBJ2-5	TGTGCCACCAGCAGAGTGAGTGAAGAGACCCAGTACTTC	CATSRVSEETQYF
once	TRBV28	TRBD1	TRBJ2-3	TGTGCCAGCAGACTCACCGGGACAGCCGTCACAGATACGCAGTATTTT	CASRLTGTAVTDTQYF
.	TRBV16	.	TRBJ2-1	TGTGCCAGCAGCCAGCTTCTGGCGGACAATGAGCAGTTCTTC	CASSQLLADNEQFF
.	TRBV28	TRBD1	TRBJ1-3	TGTGCCAGCAGTGTCTCGGGACAGGCGATTCCTGGAAACACCATATATTTT	CASSVSGQAIPGNTIYF
.	TRBV3-1/TRBV3-2	.	TRBJ2-1	TGTGCCAGTGACCTTGTGGGGGCGGAATACAATGAGCAGTTCTTC	CASDLVGAEYNEQFF
.	TRBV7-3	TRBD1	TRBJ2-5	TGTGCCAGCAGCCCCGGGACAGGGGGGAAGACCCAGTACTTC	CASSPGTGGKTQYF
.	TRBV28	.	TRBJ1-3	TGTGCCAGCAGCCGACCCCCAAGGCGGACTACTGGAAACACCATATATTTT	CASSRPPRRTTGNTIYF
.	TRBV7-2	TRBD1	TRBJ2-3	TGTGCCAGCAGTTCGGGACAGGGAATCACAGATACGCAGTATTTT	CASSSGQGITDTQYF
.	TRBV24-1	.	TRBJ2-5	TGTGCCACCAGTGAAGCGTGGCCCCAGGAGACCCAGTACTTC	CATSEAWPQETQYF
.	TRBV7-9	TRBD2	TRBJ2-5	TGTGCCAGCAGCTTAAATGGCGGGGGGATACAAGAGACCCAGTACTTC	CASSLNGGGIQETQYF
.	TRBV7-6	TRBD1	TRBJ2-1	TGTGCCAGCAGCTCGTTGACAGGGTGGGACGACAATGAGCAGTTCTTC	CASSSLTGWDDNEQFF
.	TRBV6-5	.	TRBJ1-3	TGTGCCAGCAGTTACGGCCATTGGGGCTCCGGAAACACCATATATTTT	CASSYGHWGSGNTIYF
.	TRBV7-9	TRBD1	TRBJ1-2	TGTGCCAGCAGCCGAAGTGACAGGGTGGGCTACACCTTC	CASSRSDRVGYTF
.	TRBV5-1	.	TRBJ1-1	TGCGCCAGCAGCTCCGCGGGGGCGCCGAACACTGAAGCTTTCTTT	CASSSAGAPNTEAFF
few	TRBV7-2	.	TRBJ2-7	TGTGCCAGCAGCTACCTAGGGGTTAGCGGATCCTACGAGCAGTACTTC	CASSYLGVSGSYEQYF